The source of this TCR beta chain is a study of blood T cells in healthy people across ages. The V gene lost 8 bases and the J gene lost 4 bases, with 25 bases spanning the gap. Germline CDR1 is SQVTM and CDR2 is ANQGSEA. This CDR3 comprises 16 residues. A sample-barcoded 5' primer and a J-beta primer mix were used in a second PCR of roughly 7 to 12 cycles. From the 5' RACE reads, TCRdb called clonotypes with MiXCR, one entry per CDR3 protein. The sample includes over 750,000 distinct CDR3 sequences, 20% to 30% of them seen just once. These same records also appear under a second study, on T cells of mothers and their children.

Sequencing used blood. The receptor was isolated from a boy under 18 in good health. The genes are TRBV29-1 and TRBJ2-3; D might be TRBD2 (6 bases). CDR3 loop: CSPVVSGVPGADTQYF. The CDR3 coding sequence is TGCAGCCCCGTCGTATCGGGAGTGCCCGGAGCAGATACGCAGTATTTT.